This TCR beta chain was obtained from a study of cytomegalovirus exposure and HLA in healthy donors. Broader study findings: Using the classifier, cytomegalovirus status was reportedly diagnosed with high specificity and sensitivity. Per a later analysis, HLA-associated TCR beta chains showed more clonal expansion than other, equally common TCR beta chains.

As concerns this clone: Its cognate antigen is unknown.

Germline V gene data show CDR1 as LNHNV and CDR2 as YYDKDF (reference sequence). Trimming shortened V by 4 bases and J by 1 base, and 7 bases separated the two germline ends. The CDR3 loop spans 13 amino acids. It was healthy bone marrow donors who served as donors. At collection, donors were nominally healthy, but unrecorded immune exposures were probable. Primers included in the PCR were 60 Vbeta and 13 Jbeta primers. This table comes from immunoSEQ multiplex PCR, and its TCRdb copy is limited to in-frame clones, with some not included. The sample includes 55,000 to 80,000 clones, more than 70% of them seen just once.

The sequence was collected from a man aged 50-60 years in good health and CMV-seropositive. The genes are TRBV15 and TRBJ1-1; D possibly corresponds to TRBD1 (6 bases). The sample taken for sequencing was PBMCs. CDR3 sequence reads: CATSTGQNTEAFF. The CDR3 coding sequence is TGTGCCACCAGCACGGGACAGAACACTGAAGCTTTCTTT.